This entry concerns a single T cell receptor beta chain. What it binds is not known. Germline is not matched at one junction end, which may reflect a read error. The CDR3 has 15 residues. This entry belongs to a study of T cells in Graves' hyperthyroidism and ophthalmopathy. General observations from the study: Blood samples included most of the expanded thyroid clonotypes exceeding 0.001. Before onset, by a median of about seven months, the model predicted ophthalmopathy.

The investigators amplified TCR beta CDR3 regions from RNA transcripts. A set of HTBI primers served as the primers for a first-round RT-PCR of the TCR CDR3. TCRdb used MiXCR to reprocess the multiplex PCR reads, holding one entry per CDR3 protein. This sample has approximately 480,000 distinct CDR3 sequences, with around 21% found just once. Sequencing input: blood. This chain joins TRBV12-3 or TRBV12-4 and TRBJ1-3, with no clear D. The TCR comes from a young man with Graves' hyperthyroidism. The DNA for the CDR3 is TGTGCCAGCAGCAACCAACAAATACGGATCAACACCATACATTTT. This sequence encodes CASSNQQIRINTIHF.